This entry lists 31 T cell receptor beta chains sequenced from one sample in a study of control samples from healthy donors and cancer patients. The repertoire was sequenced with immunoSEQ multiplex PCR; TCRdb's copy has only in-frame clones and lacks some. The repertoire holds under 70,000 clones, 95% to 97% seen once, with approximately 0.99% in the top ten. Sequenced material: blood. These receptors were collected from a woman aged 18-29 years in good health.

The CDR3 DNA reads as TGTGCCAGCAGTTACCAAGTACAGAGCTCCTACGAGCAGTACTTC. Amino acids: CASSYQVQSSYEQYF. The V and J genes are TRBV6-5 and TRBJ2-7; D is uncertain. CDR3 size: 15 residues. V was cut by 2 bases and J by 0 bases, with 11 bases left in between. The germline CDR1 and CDR2 sequences are MNHEY and SVGAGI.

This chain uses TRBV5-5 with TRBJ2-1; D not certain. Germline V gene data show CDR1 as SGHKS and CDR2 as YYEKEE (reference sequence). V was shortened by 0 bases and J by 8 bases, with 6 bases between the two germline ends. CDR3 length: 12 amino acids. The CDR3 spells CASSLAVDEQFF. CDR3 in DNA: TGTGCCAGCAGCTTGGCGGTAGATGAGCAGTTCTTC. Full variable domain (remainder filled in from reference TRBV5-5 and TRBJ2-1): DAGVTQSPTHLIKTRGQQVTLRCSPISGHKSVSWYQQVLGQGPQFIFQYYEKEERGRGNFPDRFSARQFPNYSSELNVNALLLGDSALYLCASSLAVDEQFFGPGTRLTVL.

The chain links TRBV5-1 to TRBJ2-1; 8 positions match TRBD1. CDR3 size: 16 residues. J lost 4 bases, V lost 4 bases, and 10 bases had no gene match. Germline assignment: CDR1 SGHRS and CDR2 YFSETQ. CDR3: CASSVGDRPGYNEQFF. The CDR3 bases are TGCGCCAGCAGCGTGGGGGACAGGCCAGGGTACAATGAGCAGTTCTTC.

The chain joins TRBV5-4 to TRBJ2-5; D may be TRBD2 (7 bases). Trimming pared 0 bases from V and 2 bases from J, leaving 14 bases between. Germline-derived CDR1 and CDR2 are SGHNT and YYREEE (reference sequence). This CDR3 spans 16 amino acids. The CDR3 nucleotides read TGTGCCAGCAGCTTGGCCCGAAGGGGGGGACAAGAGACCCAGTACTTC. Protein: CASSLARRGGQETQYF.

V is TRBV23-1 and J is TRBJ2-1, with D perhaps assigned TRBD1 or TRBD2 (5 bases each). TRBV23-1 is identified as an open reading frame with a role that is uncertain. V lost 4 bases and J lost 1, with 11 bases in between. This CDR3 is 15 amino acids long. The CDR3: CASSLGTLSYNEQFF. In DNA form, the CDR3 reads TGCGCCAGCAGTCTCGGGACCTTATCCTACAATGAGCAGTTCTTC.

This clone appeared once. The gene calls are TRBV4-1 and TRBJ1-2, with a possible D match to TRBD1 (5 bases). V was trimmed by 4 bases and J by 2 bases, leaving 14 bases between them. This CDR3 is 15 amino acids long. CDR1 is MGHRA, CDR2 YSYEKL, per germline. The CDR3 region is CASSREAGSNYGYTF. Written as DNA, the CDR3 is TGCGCCAGCAGCCGGGAGGCAGGGTCCAACTATGGCTACACCTTC.

The table lists this clone with a count of one. The chain joins TRBV10-3 to TRBJ1-1, with D possibly matching TRBD1 (5 bases). The CDR3 contains 16 residues. V lost 4 bases and J 0 bases, leaving 15 bases between the germline ends. Germline CDR1 and CDR2: ENHRY and SYGVKD. The DNA of the CDR3 is TGTGCCATCAGTGCCATCGGGGGGTTGATGAACACTGAAGCTTTCTTT. This sequence encodes CAISAIGGLMNTEAFF.

This clone was detected a few times. V is TRBV11-3 and J is TRBJ2-7, with D tentatively TRBD1 (6 bases). This CDR3 has 13 residues. Between the trimmed V and J ends, which lost 5 bases and 6 bases, there was a span of 14 bases. Germline V lookup: CDR1 SGHNT, CDR2 YENEEA. DNA for the CDR3: TGTGCCAGCAGCCACGACAGGCAAGGCGAGCAGTACTTC. This sequence encodes CASSHDRQGEQYF.

This sequence joins TRBV6-2 or TRBV6-3 and TRBJ1-1; D is unclear. The germline CDR1 and CDR2 sequences are MNHEY and SVGEGT. Trimming removed 2 bases at V and 9 bases at J, with 10 bases between. The CDR3 contains 12 residues. CDR3 sequence reads: CASSYEDFKAFF. In nucleotides, the CDR3 is TGTGCCAGCAGTTACGAAGACTTTAAAGCTTTCTTT.

This chain joins TRBV15 and TRBJ2-3, with TRBD2 matching over 7 bases. V gave up 1 base and J gave up 3 bases; unmatched junction bases: 10. The CDR3 length is 17 residues. The germline CDR1 and CDR2 sequences are LNHNV and YYDKDF (reference sequence). CDR3 in amino acids: CATSRGDGGGLTDTQYF. The CDR3, as DNA: TGTGCCACCAGCAGAGGTGATGGCGGGGGACTTACAGATACGCAGTATTTT. The variable domain in full, with the rest retrieved from reference TRBV15 and TRBJ2-3, is DAMVIQNPRYQVTQFGKPVTLSCSQTLNHNVMYWYQQKSSQAPKLLFHYYDKDFNNEADTPDNFQSRRPNTSFCFLDIRSPGLGDTAMYLCATSRGDGGGLTDTQYFGPGTRLTVL.

V gene TRBV23-1 combines with J gene TRBJ1-5; D ambiguous. TRBV23-1 is reported as an ORF; its role is uncertain. This CDR3 has 16 amino acids. V dropped 3 bases and J dropped 7 bases, with 19 bases sitting between them. CDR3 residues: CASSQWVRGSRQPQHF. The CDR3 DNA sequence: TGCGCCAGCAGTCAGTGGGTCCGAGGTTCTCGGCAGCCCCAGCATTTT.

This clone was found once. CDR3 amino acids: CASSMQGAGGNTIYF. In nucleotides, the CDR3 is TGTGCCAGCAGCATGCAGGGGGCTGGGGGAAACACCATATATTTT. The chain uses TRBV5-6 and TRBJ1-3; 8 nucleotides agree with TRBD1. Per the germline V gene, CDR1 is SGHDT and CDR2 is YYEEEE. The V and J ends lost 4 bases and 4 bases, in that order; junction bases with no gene match: 7. The CDR3 totals 15 residues.

This clone came up once. The junction departs from germline at one end; a sequencing error may be responsible. The same CDR3 arises from other DNA sequences in this sample as well. The chain carries TRBV19 and TRBJ1-2, with D unclear. The CDR3 sequence is 18 residues long. The germline gives CDR1 LNHDA, CDR2 SQIVND (reference sequence). CDR3 loop: CASSQLDGASPYIYGYTF. In DNA, the CDR3 is TGCGCCAGTAGTCAGTTGGACGGCGCTTCACCCTATATCTATGGCTACACCTTC.

The chain employs TRBV28 and TRBJ1-1, with D unclear. CDR3 length equals 13 residues. With 3 bases removed from V and 3 bases from J, the gap between germline ends came to 8 bases. The germline gives CDR1 MDHEN, CDR2 SYDVKM. This CDR3 reads CASSFAGYTEAFF. In nucleotides, the CDR3 is TGTGCCAGCAGTTTTGCAGGCTACACTGAAGCTTTCTTT.

This chain uses TRBV27 with TRBJ1-2, with D tentatively TRBD1 (5 bases). The CDR3 covers 14 residues. Looked up from germline, CDR1 is MNHEY and CDR2 is SMNVEV (reference sequence). Trimming removed 7 bases from V and 4 bases from J, with 16 bases in between. The CDR3 protein is CASKNGGPFYGYTF. CDR3 nucleotides: TGTGCCAGCAAGAATGGGGGTCCGTTCTATGGCTACACCTTC.

The DNA of the CDR3 is TGTGCCAGCAGTTACACTGGGGAGAACACCGGGGAGCTGTTTTTT. It specifies CASSYTGENTGELFF. The rearrangement links TRBV6-2 or TRBV6-3 to TRBJ2-2, with D uncertain. Trimming removed 2 bases from V and 1 base from J, with 8 bases in between. CDR3 length: 15 residues. Germline assignment: CDR1 MNHEY and CDR2 SVGEGT.

The rearrangement uses TRBV3-1 (or the pseudogene TRBV3-2) and TRBJ2-1; TRBD2 matches at 10 bases. The germline CDR1 and CDR2 sequences are LGHDT and YNNKEL (reference sequence). The CDR3 is 16 residues long. The V and J ends lost 1 base and 8 bases, in that order; junction bases with no gene match: 8. DNA for the CDR3: TGTGCCAGCAGCCAAGGGTCAGCGGGGGGGCCGTATGAGCAGTTCTTC. Protein sequence: CASSQGSAGGPYEQFF.

J is TRBJ1-2 and V is TRBV5-6; D gene uncertain. The V gene's germline CDR1 is SGHDT and CDR2 YYEEEE. CDR3 length: 12 residues. V lost 0 bases, J lost 6 bases, and 6 bases lay in between. This CDR3 reads CASSLDGDGYTF. The CDR3 coding sequence is TGTGCCAGCAGCTTGGATGGAGATGGCTACACCTTC.

The chain is built from TRBV6-2 or TRBV6-3 and TRBJ2-7, with D unresolved. Trimming took off 3 bases at V and 0 bases at J, with 12 bases between the two ends. Germline CDR1 MNHEY, CDR2 SVGEGT. The CDR3 is 15 amino acids. CDR3 protein: CASSYVGWSSYEQYF. In DNA, the CDR3 is TGTGCCAGCAGTTATGTGGGCTGGAGCTCCTACGAGCAGTACTTC.

The genes are TRBV9 and TRBJ1-1; D not resolved. Trimming left V 4 bases short and J 0 bases short, with 16 bases between. Germline-derived CDR1 and CDR2 are SGDLS and YYNGEE. CDR3 size: 16 residues. The DNA for the CDR3 is TGTGCCAGCAGCCCCTCCCCAACTGGGGTGAACACTGAAGCTTTCTTT. Residues: CASSPSPTGVNTEAFF.

This chain uses TRBV7-9 with TRBJ2-3; unclear D gene. V was pared by 1 base and J by 7 bases, with 12 bases between. The CDR3 is 14 amino acids. Germline loops: CDR1 SEHNR, CDR2 FQNEAQ (reference sequence). CDR3 in amino acids: CASSLVPLVNTQYF. CDR3 nucleotides: TGTGCCAGCAGCTTAGTCCCGTTAGTGAATACGCAGTATTTT.

The chain has TRBV3-1 (or the pseudogene TRBV3-2) and TRBJ1-6, with D tentatively TRBD1 (5 bases). V lost 4 bases, J lost 9 bases, and 16 bases lay in between. Germline V gene lookup returns CDR1 LGHDT and CDR2 YNNKEL (reference sequence). The CDR3 has 15 residues. The CDR3 reads CASSRWQGTRSPLHF. The CDR3 bases are TGTGCCAGCAGCCGGTGGCAGGGAACCCGTTCACCCCTCCACTTT.

Of note for this clone: Germline is not matched at one junction end, which may reflect a read error. This chain joins TRBV7-7 and TRBJ2-3; D remains unclear. In germline, CDR1 is SSHAT, CDR2 FNYEAQ (reference sequence). The CDR3 is 18 residues long. The CDR3 nucleotides are TGTGCTAGCAAGACGAGGCGATTGGAGCCAACTAGCACAGATACGCAGTATTTT. Translation: CASKTRRLEPTSTDTQYF.

V usage is TRBV4-1 and J usage is TRBJ1-2; 7 positions agree with TRBD1. The CDR3 extends over 16 amino acids. Germline lookup yields CDR1 MGHRA and CDR2 YSYEKL. V shed 0 bases, J shed 3 bases, and the junction held 7 bases outside the gene matches. CDR3 coding DNA: TGCGCCAGCAGCCAAGATAGACAGGGTCTAGACTATGGCTACACCTTC. Amino acid sequence: CASSQDRQGLDYGYTF.

J is TRBJ2-2 and V is TRBV6-1; D perhaps matches TRBD2 (6 bases). V was cut by 3 bases and J by 5 bases, with 13 bases left in between. The CDR3 covers 15 residues. Germline CDR1 and CDR2: MNHNS and SASEGT. CDR3 amino acids: CASSDGGDVTGELFF. The CDR3 bases are TGTGCCAGCAGTGACGGCGGGGATGTAACCGGGGAGCTGTTTTTT.

The chain couples TRBV19 to TRBJ1-6, with 7 positions matching TRBD1. CDR1 LNHDA and CDR2 SQIVND come from the germline V gene (reference sequence). Trimming removed 1 base from V and 8 bases from J; junction bases left unmatched: 8. The CDR3 is 16 residues long. The CDR3 is CASSIGGQASHSPLHF. The CDR3 coding sequence is TGTGCCAGTAGTATAGGCGGACAGGCCTCTCATTCACCCCTCCACTTT.

This chain links TRBV3-1 (or the pseudogene TRBV3-2) with TRBJ1-2, with unresolved D. The CDR3 is made up of 13 amino acids. Per germline, CDR1 LGHDT and CDR2 YNNKEL (reference sequence). V was pared by 0 bases and J by 9 bases, with 11 bases between. The DNA for the CDR3 is TGTGCCAGCAGCCAAGATATCGGAGGACGCTACACCTTC. This gives the protein CASSQDIGGRYTF.

This clone showed up just once. The rearrangement uses TRBV6-5 and TRBJ1-1; 7 nucleotides align to TRBD1. The junction had 5 bases not matched to a gene; V was cut back by 4 bases and J by 0 bases. Germline V gives CDR1 MNHEY, CDR2 SVGAGI. CDR3 length equals 15 residues. As DNA, the CDR3 is TGTGCCAGCAGTTCCCCGGGACAGATGAACACTGAAGCTTTCTTT. This codes for CASSSPGQMNTEAFF.

V is TRBV19 and J is TRBJ1-3; D might be TRBD1 (6 bases). Germline V gene sequence: CDR1 LNHDA, CDR2 SQIVND (reference sequence). V gave up 10 bases and J gave up 1 base, with 14 bases separating them. The CDR3 totals 14 residues. CDR3 DNA: TGTGCCACCCAAACAGGGTCTTCTGGAAACACCATATATTTT. Protein sequence: CATQTGSSGNTIYF.

The rearrangement joins TRBV28 to TRBJ1-2; possibly TRBD1 for D (6 bases). Germline V gene lookup returns CDR1 MDHEN and CDR2 SYDVKM. V lost 2 bases and J lost 4, with 11 bases in between. This CDR3 region has 14 residues. The CDR3 reads CASSLLVGGYGYTF. In DNA, the CDR3 is TGTGCCAGCAGTTTACTGGTAGGGGGCTATGGCTACACCTTC.

The CDR3 sequence: CASSPGQGAEKLFF. The CDR3 DNA sequence: TGTGCCAGCTCACCTGGACAGGGCGCTGAAAAACTGTTTTTT. The chain uses TRBV18 and TRBJ1-4; 8 nucleotides line up with TRBD1. CDR1 and CDR2 (germline): KGHSH, LQKENI. V was clipped by 3 bases and J by 7 bases; unmatched bases: 4. The length of the CDR3 is 14 residues.